Described below is a single TCR beta chain sequence and its context. The protocol was immunoSEQ multiplex PCR, while the TCRdb copy is restricted to in-frame clones and leaves out a portion. Found here are about 70,000 clones, more than 75% of them singletons; the top ten hold approximately 1.5%. The CDR3 extends over 14 amino acids. CDR1 and CDR2 (germline): SGHNT, YYREEE (reference sequence). V lost 2 bases and J lost 4, with 12 bases in between. This specimen belongs to a study of blood T cell repertoires in COVID-19. As for the study in general: Italy, Spain and the United States were the sources of the convalescent and acute COVID-19 samples.

The sequence derives from a human donor in a cohort sampled during active COVID-19. The V and J genes are TRBV5-4 and TRBJ1-2; no clear D. Specimen: peripheral blood. The chain's CDR3 is CASSFREGGYGYTF. In DNA, the CDR3 is TGTGCCAGCAGCTTCAGAGAGGGAGGCTATGGCTACACCTTC.